The clone carrying this T cell receptor (beta chain) is medium-sized (0.01 to 0.1%) within its sample. What it binds is not known. The V end lost 5 bases, the J end lost 0 bases, and 9 bases lay between the germline ends. The CDR3 has 14 amino acids. Germline V gives CDR1 SGHRS, CDR2 YFSETQ. The sorted libraries started from 850,000 to 1,000,000 CD4+ or CD8+ T cells. The cDNA came from 5'RACE with 10-nucleotide random UMIs. One entry per CDR3 protein results from TCRdb running MiXCR on the 5' RACE reads. The sample lists some 28,000 distinct CDR3 sequences, 20% to 25% occurring once. This specimen comes from a study of neurological immune-mediated disorders. General study points: HTLV-1-associated myelopathy led in TCR clonal expansion, while multiple sclerosis ranked lowest, below healthy controls.

The V and J genes are TRBV5-1 and TRBJ2-1; D is undetermined. The source of this sequence is a man aged 50-60 years with HTLV-1-associated myelopathy (HAM/TSP). Sequencing was carried out using CD4+ T cells from blood. The DNA of the CDR3 is TGCGCCAGCAGAGAGAGGATCTCCTACAATGAGCAGTTCTTC. The encoded protein is CASRERISYNEQFF. The whole variable domain, remainder taken from reference TRBV5-1 and TRBJ2-1, is KAGVTQTPRYLIKTRGQQVTLSCSPISGHRSVSWYQQTPGQGLQFLFEYFSETQRNKGNFPGRFSGRQFSNSRSEMNVSTLELGDSALYLCASRERISYNEQFFGPGTRLTVL.